This T cell receptor beta chain was sequenced in a study of graft-versus-host responses after intestinal transplantation. Findings and caveats of the study: Early HvG declines after transplant were associated with peak circulating GvH clone levels. Recipient marrow held GvH clones, some first seen in ileum or blood.

The CDR3 covers 13 residues. V dropped 7 bases and J dropped 3; count of bases not matched to a gene: 6. CDR1 and CDR2 (germline): SNHLY, FYNNEI. Turning to this clone: Its antigen is undetermined.

The data were produced by immunoSEQ multiplex PCR, yet TCRdb's version contains in-frame clones alone and is incomplete. The profile shows some 140,000 clones, around 90% of them singletons. The chain joins TRBV2 to TRBJ2-7, with 7 bases aligning to TRBD1. The sequence came from a human donor who received an intestinal transplant. This specimen consisted of unstimulated CD4+ T cells sorted from spleen or lymph node cells, obtained before intestinal transplant. The CDR3 coding sequence is TGTGCCAGCATTCCGGGACAGTTCTACGAGCAGTACTTC. Amino acid sequence: CASIPGQFYEQYF.